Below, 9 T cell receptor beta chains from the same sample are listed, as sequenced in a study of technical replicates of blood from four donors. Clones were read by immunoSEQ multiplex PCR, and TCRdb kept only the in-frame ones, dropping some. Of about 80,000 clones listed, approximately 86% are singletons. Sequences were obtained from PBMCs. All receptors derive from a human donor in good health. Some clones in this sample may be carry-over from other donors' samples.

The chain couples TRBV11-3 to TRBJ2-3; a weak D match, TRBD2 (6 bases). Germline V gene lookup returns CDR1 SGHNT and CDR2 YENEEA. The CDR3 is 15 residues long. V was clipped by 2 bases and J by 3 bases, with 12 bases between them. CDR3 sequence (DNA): TGTGCCAGCAGCTTATGGGGCGGGATAACAGATACGCAGTATTTT. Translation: CASSLWGGITDTQYF.

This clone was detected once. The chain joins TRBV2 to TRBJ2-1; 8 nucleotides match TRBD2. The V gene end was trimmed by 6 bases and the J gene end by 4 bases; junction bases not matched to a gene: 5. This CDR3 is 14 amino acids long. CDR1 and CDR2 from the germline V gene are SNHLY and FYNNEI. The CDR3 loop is CASSTGRGYNEQFF. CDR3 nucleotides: TGTGCCAGCAGCACCGGGAGGGGGTACAATGAGCAGTTCTTC.

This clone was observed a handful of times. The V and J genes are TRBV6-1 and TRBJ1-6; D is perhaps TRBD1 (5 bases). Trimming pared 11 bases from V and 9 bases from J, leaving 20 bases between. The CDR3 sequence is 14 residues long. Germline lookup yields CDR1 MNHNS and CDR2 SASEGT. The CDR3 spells CASDDTGGGSPLHF. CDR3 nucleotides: TGTGCCTCCGACGACACGGGGGGTGGTTCACCCCTCCACTTT.

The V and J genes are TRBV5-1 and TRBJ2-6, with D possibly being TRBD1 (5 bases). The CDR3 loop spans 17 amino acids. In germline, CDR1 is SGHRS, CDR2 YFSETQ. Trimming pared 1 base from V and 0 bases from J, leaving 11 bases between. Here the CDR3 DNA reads TGCGCCAGCAGCTTGACAGGATCCCTCTCTGGGGCCAACGTCCTGACTTTC. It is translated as CASSLTGSLSGANVLTF. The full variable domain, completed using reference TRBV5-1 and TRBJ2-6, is KAGVTQTPRYLIKTRGQQVTLSCSPISGHRSVSWYQQTPGQGLQFLFEYFSETQRNKGNFPGRFSGRQFSNSRSEMNVSTLELGDSALYLCASSLTGSLSGANVLTFGAGSRLTVL.

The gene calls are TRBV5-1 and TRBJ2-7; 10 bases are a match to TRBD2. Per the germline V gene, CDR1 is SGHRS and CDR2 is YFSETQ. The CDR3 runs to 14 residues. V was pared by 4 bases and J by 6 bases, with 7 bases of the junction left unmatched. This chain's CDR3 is CASSQGLASPEQYF. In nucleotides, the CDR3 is TGCGCCAGCAGCCAGGGACTAGCGTCGCCCGAGCAGTACTTC.

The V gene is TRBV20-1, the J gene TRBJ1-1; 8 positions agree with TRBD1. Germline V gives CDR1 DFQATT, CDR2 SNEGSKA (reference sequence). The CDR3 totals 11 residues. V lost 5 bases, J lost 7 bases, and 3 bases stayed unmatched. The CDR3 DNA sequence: TGCAGTGCTCGCAGGGGGCTTGAAGCTTTCTTT. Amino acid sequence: CSARRGLEAFF.

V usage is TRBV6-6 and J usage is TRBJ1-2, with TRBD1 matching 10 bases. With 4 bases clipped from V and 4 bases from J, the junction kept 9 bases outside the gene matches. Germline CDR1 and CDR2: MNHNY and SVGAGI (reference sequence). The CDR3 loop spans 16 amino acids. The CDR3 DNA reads TGTGCCAGCAGTTCCATGGGACAGGGGATCGCCTATGGCTACACCTTC. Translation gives CASSSMGQGIAYGYTF.

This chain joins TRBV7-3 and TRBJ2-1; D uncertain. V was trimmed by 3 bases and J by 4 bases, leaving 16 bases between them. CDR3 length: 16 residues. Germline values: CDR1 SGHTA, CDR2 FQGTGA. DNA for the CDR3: TGTGCCAGCAGCTTCGCCCCCACCCGTAGTTACAATGAGCAGTTCTTC. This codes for CASSFAPTRSYNEQFF.

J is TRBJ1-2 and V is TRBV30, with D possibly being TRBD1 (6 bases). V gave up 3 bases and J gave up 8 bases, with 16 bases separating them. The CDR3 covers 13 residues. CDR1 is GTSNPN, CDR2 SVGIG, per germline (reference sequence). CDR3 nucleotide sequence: TGTGCCTGGAGCCAACGAAGGGGACAAGGCTACACCTTC. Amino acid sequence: CAWSQRRGQGYTF.